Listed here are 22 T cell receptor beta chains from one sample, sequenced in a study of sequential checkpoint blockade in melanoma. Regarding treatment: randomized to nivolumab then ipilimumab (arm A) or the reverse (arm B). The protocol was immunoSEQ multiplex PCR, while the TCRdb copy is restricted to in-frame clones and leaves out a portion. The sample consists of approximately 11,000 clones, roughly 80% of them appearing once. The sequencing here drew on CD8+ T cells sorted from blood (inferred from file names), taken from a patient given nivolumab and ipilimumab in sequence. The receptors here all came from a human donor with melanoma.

The CDR3 DNA reads TGTGCCAGCAGTTTCGCGGGGACCTACGAGCAGTACTTC. It codes for CASSFAGTYEQYF. The rearrangement joins TRBV28 to TRBJ2-5; the D gene is possibly TRBD2 (6 bases). The DNA matches TRBJ2-7 better at its end, which makes the J call doubtful. The germline V gene encodes CDR1 MDHEN and CDR2 SYDVKM. There are 13 residues in the CDR3.

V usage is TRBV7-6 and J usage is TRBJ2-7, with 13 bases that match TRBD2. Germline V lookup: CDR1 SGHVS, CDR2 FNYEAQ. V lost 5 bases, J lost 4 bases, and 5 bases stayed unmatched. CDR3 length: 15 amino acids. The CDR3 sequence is CASSPGLAGVYEQYF. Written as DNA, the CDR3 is TGTGCCAGCAGCCCCGGACTAGCGGGAGTTTACGAGCAGTACTTC.

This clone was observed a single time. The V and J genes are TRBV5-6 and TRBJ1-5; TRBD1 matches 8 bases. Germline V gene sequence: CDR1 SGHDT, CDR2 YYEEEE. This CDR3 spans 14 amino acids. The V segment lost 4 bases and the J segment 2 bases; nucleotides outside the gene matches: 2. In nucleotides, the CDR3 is TGTGCCAGCAGCCCGACAGGGGGCAATCAGCCCCAGCATTTT. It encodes CASSPTGGNQPQHF. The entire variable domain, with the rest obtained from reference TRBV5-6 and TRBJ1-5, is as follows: DAGVTQSPTHLIKTRGQQVTLRCSPKSGHDTVSWYQQALGQGPQFIFQYYEEEERQRGNFPDRFSGHQFPNYSSELNVNALLLGDSALYLCASSPTGGNQPQHFGDGTRLSIL.

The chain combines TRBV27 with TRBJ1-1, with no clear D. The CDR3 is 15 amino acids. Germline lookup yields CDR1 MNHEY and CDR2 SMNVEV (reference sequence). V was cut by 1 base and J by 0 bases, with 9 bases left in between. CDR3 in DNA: TGTGCCAGCAGTTTATTGACGGGAGTGAACACTGAAGCTTTCTTT. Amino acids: CASSLLTGVNTEAFF.

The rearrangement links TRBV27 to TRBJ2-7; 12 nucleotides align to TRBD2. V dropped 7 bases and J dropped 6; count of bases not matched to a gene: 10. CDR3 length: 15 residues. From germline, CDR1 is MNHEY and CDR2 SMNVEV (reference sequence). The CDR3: CASTPSGRATAEQYF. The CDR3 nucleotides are TGTGCCAGCACCCCTAGCGGGAGGGCCACAGCCGAGCAGTACTTC.

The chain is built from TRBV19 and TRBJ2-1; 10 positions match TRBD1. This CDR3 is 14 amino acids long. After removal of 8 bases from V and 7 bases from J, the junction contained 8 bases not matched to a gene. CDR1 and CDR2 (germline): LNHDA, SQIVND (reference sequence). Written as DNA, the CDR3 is TGTGCCAGTGCCGGGACAGGGGCACCGAATGAGCAGTTCTTC. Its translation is CASAGTGAPNEQFF.

The CDR3 region is CASSLKPGTSGYNEQFF. DNA of the CDR3: TGCGCCAGCAGCCTTAAACCCGGGACTAGCGGATACAATGAGCAGTTCTTC. The chain links TRBV4-1 to TRBJ2-1; 11 nucleotides line up with TRBD2. V lost 4 bases and J lost 4; bases outside the gene matches: 9. This CDR3 is 17 amino acids long. From germline, CDR1 is MGHRA and CDR2 YSYEKL.

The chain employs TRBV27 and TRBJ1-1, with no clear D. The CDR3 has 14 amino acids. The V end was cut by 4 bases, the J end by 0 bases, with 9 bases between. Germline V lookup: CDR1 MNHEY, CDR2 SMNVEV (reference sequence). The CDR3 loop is CASSSPLMNTEAFF. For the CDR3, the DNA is TGTGCCAGCAGTTCCCCCCTTATGAACACTGAAGCTTTCTTT.

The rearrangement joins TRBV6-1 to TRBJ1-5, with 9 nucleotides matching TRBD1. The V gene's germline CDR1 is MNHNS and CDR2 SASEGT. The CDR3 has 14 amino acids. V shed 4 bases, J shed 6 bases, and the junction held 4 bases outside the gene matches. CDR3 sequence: CASSGTGARQPQHF. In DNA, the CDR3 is TGTGCCAGCAGTGGGACAGGGGCGCGTCAGCCCCAGCATTTT.

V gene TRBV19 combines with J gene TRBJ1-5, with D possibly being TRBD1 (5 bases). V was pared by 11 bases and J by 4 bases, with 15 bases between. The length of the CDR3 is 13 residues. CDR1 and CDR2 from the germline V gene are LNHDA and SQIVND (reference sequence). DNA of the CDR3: TGTGCCGGGGGGTTCGGGGGGAATCAGCCCCAGCATTTT. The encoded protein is CAGGFGGNQPQHF.

The DNA for the CDR3 is TGCAGCGTCCGAGAATTAGCGGGAGGGCACCGGGAGCAGTACTTC. Protein product: CSVRELAGGHREQYF. This sequence joins TRBV29-1 and TRBJ2-5; 11 bases match TRBD2. CDR3 size: 15 residues. The junction had 17 bases not matched to a gene; V was cut back by 6 bases and J by 11 bases. Germline-derived CDR1 and CDR2 are SQVTM and ANQGSEA.

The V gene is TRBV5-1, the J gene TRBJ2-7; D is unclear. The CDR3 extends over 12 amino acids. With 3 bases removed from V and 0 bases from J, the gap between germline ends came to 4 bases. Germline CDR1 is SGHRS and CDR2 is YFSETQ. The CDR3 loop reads CASSYTSYEQYF. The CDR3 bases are TGCGCCAGCAGCTACACCTCCTACGAGCAGTACTTC.

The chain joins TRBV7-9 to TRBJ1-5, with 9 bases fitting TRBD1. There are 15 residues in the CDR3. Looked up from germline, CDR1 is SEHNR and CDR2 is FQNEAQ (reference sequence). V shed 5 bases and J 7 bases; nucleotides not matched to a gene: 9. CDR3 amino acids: CASSQTGTGYQPQHF. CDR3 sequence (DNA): TGTGCCAGCAGCCAAACCGGGACAGGGTACCAGCCCCAGCATTTT.

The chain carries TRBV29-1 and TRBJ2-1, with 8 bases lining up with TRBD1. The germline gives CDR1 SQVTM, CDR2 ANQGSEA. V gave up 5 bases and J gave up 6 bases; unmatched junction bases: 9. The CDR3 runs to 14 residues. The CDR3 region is CSVSGGEVVNEQFF. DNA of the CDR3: TGCAGCGTTTCAGGGGGCGAAGTGGTCAATGAGCAGTTCTTC.

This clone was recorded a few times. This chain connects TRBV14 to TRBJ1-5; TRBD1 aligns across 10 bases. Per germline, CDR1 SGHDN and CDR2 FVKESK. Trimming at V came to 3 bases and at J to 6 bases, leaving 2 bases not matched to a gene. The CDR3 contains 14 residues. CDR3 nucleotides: TGTGCCAGCAGCCACGGGACAGGGGTTCAGCCCCAGCATTTT. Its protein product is CASSHGTGVQPQHF.

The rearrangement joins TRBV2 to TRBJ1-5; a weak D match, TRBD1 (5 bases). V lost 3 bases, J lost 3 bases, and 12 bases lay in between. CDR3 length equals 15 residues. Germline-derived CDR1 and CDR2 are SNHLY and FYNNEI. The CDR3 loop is CASSDRDSYNQPQHF. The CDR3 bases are TGTGCCAGCAGTGATCGAGACAGCTACAATCAGCCCCAGCATTTT.

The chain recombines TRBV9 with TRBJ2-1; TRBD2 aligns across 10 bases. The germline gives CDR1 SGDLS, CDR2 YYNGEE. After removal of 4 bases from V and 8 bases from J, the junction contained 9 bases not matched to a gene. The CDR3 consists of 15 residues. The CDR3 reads CASSTSSGSLDEQFF. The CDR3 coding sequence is TGTGCCAGCAGCACCTCTAGCGGGAGTCTTGATGAGCAGTTCTTC.

The CDR3 sequence is CASSETGGRSTEAFF. The CDR3 DNA reads TGTGCCAGCAGTGAGACAGGGGGCAGGAGTACTGAAGCTTTCTTT. J is TRBJ1-1 and V is TRBV27; TRBD1 aligns across 10 bases. Germline V gene lookup returns CDR1 MNHEY and CDR2 SMNVEV (reference sequence). Germline trimming cut 5 bases from V and 5 bases from J; bases unmatched to any gene: 8. The CDR3 sequence is 15 residues long.

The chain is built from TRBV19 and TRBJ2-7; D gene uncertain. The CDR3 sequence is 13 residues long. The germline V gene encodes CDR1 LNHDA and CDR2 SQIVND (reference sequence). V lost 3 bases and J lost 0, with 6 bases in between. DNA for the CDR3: TGTGCCAGTAGTATGGTCAGCTCCTACGAGCAGTACTTC. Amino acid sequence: CASSMVSSYEQYF.

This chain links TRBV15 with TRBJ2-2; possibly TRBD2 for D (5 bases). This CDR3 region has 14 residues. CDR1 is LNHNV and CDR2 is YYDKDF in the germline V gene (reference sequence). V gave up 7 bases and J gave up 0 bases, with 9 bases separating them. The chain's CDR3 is CATKADANTGELFF. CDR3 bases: TGTGCCACCAAAGCGGATGCGAACACCGGGGAGCTGTTTTTT. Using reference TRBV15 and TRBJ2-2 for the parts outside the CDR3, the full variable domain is DAMVIQNPRYQVTQFGKPVTLSCSQTLNHNVMYWYQQKSSQAPKLLFHYYDKDFNNEADTPDNFQSRRPNTSFCFLDIRSPGLGDTAMYLCATKADANTGELFFGEGSRLTVL.

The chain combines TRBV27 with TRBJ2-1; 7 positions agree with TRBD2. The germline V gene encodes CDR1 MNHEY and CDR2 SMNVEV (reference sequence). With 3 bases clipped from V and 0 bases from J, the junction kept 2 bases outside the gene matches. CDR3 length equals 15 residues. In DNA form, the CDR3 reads TGTGCCAGCAGTTTCGGCGGGAGCTCCTACAATGAGCAGTTCTTC. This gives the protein CASSFGGSSYNEQFF.

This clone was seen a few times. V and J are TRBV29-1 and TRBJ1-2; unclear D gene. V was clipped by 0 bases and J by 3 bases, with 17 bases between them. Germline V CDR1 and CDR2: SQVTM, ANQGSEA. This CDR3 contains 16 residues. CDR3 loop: CSVEDRNSWRDYGYTF. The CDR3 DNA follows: TGCAGCGTTGAAGATCGGAACAGCTGGCGGGACTATGGCTACACCTTC.